Shown below are 11 T cell receptor beta chains from a single sample sequenced in a study of blood T cell repertoires in COVID-19. Only in-frame clones appear in the TCRdb table, and some are missing; sequencing was by immunoSEQ multiplex PCR. Here the sample spans just over 300,000 clones, around 89% being singletons. Material for sequencing was PBMCs or T cells enriched from blood (not recorded which). The source is a woman between 40 and 55 years old who had recovered from COVID-19.

V usage is TRBV28 and J usage is TRBJ1-2; D is unresolved. Per the germline V gene, CDR1 is MDHEN and CDR2 is SYDVKM. The V end was cut by 4 bases, the J end by 6 bases, with 9 bases between. CDR3 size: 12 residues. This CDR3 is CASSSPPDGYTF. CDR3 nucleotide sequence: TGTGCCAGCAGTTCCCCTCCGGATGGCTACACCTTC.

The chain recombines TRBV4-1 with TRBJ2-1, with 13 bases aligning to TRBD2. With V trimmed by 1 base and J by 0 bases, 3 bases remained unmatched. CDR3 length equals 18 residues. Looked up from germline, CDR1 is MGHRA and CDR2 is YSYEKL. CDR3: CASSQGGLAGASYNEQFF. The CDR3 coding sequence is TGCGCCAGCAGCCAAGGCGGACTAGCGGGAGCCTCCTACAATGAGCAGTTCTTC.

The V call is TRBV5-1, the J call TRBJ2-2; maybe TRBD2 (6 bases). The CDR3 covers 15 residues. V was pared by 2 bases and J by 6 bases, with 14 bases between. Germline lookup yields CDR1 SGHRS and CDR2 YFSETQ. CDR3 DNA sequence: TGCGCCAGCAGCTTAGTGGGGGGAATGCCCGGGGAGCTGTTTTTT. Translated: CASSLVGGMPGELFF.

This rearrangement joins TRBV12-3 or TRBV12-4 to TRBJ2-1; unclear D gene. The CDR3 is made up of 13 amino acids. V lost 5 bases to trimming and J lost 9 bases, with 14 bases between them. CDR3 sequence: CASSVLERGEQFF. For the CDR3, the DNA is TGTGCCAGCAGTGTTTTAGAGCGAGGTGAGCAGTTCTTC.

V and J are TRBV7-9 and TRBJ1-5; 9 bases match TRBD1. With 0 bases clipped from V and 6 bases from J, the junction kept 6 bases outside the gene matches. The CDR3 contains 16 residues. The V gene's germline CDR1 is SEHNR and CDR2 FQNEAQ (reference sequence). This CDR3 is CASSLAGGQGSQPQHF. CDR3 sequence (DNA): TGTGCCAGCAGCTTAGCGGGTGGACAGGGGAGTCAGCCCCAGCATTTT.

This clone has just one count. The chain recombines TRBV11-3 with TRBJ2-1; unclear D gene. V lost 5 bases, J lost 6 bases, and 8 bases lay in between. This CDR3 has 12 amino acids. The germline CDR1 and CDR2 sequences are SGHNT and YENEEA. The CDR3 protein is CASSRFGNEQFF. CDR3 DNA sequence: TGTGCCAGCAGCCGATTCGGCAATGAGCAGTTCTTC.

This rearrangement joins TRBV6-1 to TRBJ2-1; D may be TRBD1 (5 bases). Germline assignment: CDR1 MNHNS and CDR2 SASEGT. Deletions cut 1 base from V and 12 bases from J, with 19 bases between. There are 15 residues in the CDR3. The CDR3 DNA sequence: TGTGCCAGCAGTGAAGGCTACACGGTGGGGCAAGGGCAGTTCTTC. Its translation: CASSEGYTVGQGQFF.

This chain uses TRBV24-1 with TRBJ2-1, with TRBD2 matching over 12 bases. The CDR3 sequence is 14 residues long. Trimming at V came to 8 bases and at J to 5 bases, leaving 3 bases not matched to a gene. From germline, CDR1 is KGHDR and CDR2 SFDVKD. The CDR3 here is CATTSGRGNNEQFF. DNA of the CDR3: TGTGCCACCACTAGCGGGAGGGGGAACAATGAGCAGTTCTTC.

The chain links TRBV5-1 to TRBJ1-4; 7 bases match TRBD1. Germline lookup yields CDR1 SGHRS and CDR2 YFSETQ. This CDR3 contains 16 residues. V shed 7 bases, J shed 4 bases, and the junction held 13 bases outside the gene matches. The CDR3, as DNA: TGCGCCAGCTCCGTTACTGGACAGGCGAATAATGAAAAACTGTTTTTT. Translating it yields CASSVTGQANNEKLFF.

This sequence joins TRBV7-8 and TRBJ2-7, with D maybe TRBD1 (6 bases). Trimming shortened V by 2 bases and J by 2 bases, and 13 bases separated the two germline ends. The V gene's germline CDR1 is SGHVS and CDR2 FQNEAQ. The CDR3 contains 15 residues. The CDR3 reads CASSLTPDRTYEQYF. The CDR3 DNA reads TGTGCCAGCAGCTTAACCCCGGACAGAACCTACGAGCAGTACTTC.

The chain joins TRBV10-1 to TRBJ2-7; 10 positions match TRBD1. CDR3 length equals 17 residues. The germline gives CDR1 WNHNN, CDR2 SYGVQD (reference sequence). The V segment lost 0 bases and the J segment 4 bases; nucleotides outside the gene matches: 9. CDR3 region: CASSESTTGQGKYEQYF. The CDR3 nucleotides are TGCGCCAGCAGTGAGTCGACTACGGGACAGGGGAAGTACGAGCAGTACTTC.